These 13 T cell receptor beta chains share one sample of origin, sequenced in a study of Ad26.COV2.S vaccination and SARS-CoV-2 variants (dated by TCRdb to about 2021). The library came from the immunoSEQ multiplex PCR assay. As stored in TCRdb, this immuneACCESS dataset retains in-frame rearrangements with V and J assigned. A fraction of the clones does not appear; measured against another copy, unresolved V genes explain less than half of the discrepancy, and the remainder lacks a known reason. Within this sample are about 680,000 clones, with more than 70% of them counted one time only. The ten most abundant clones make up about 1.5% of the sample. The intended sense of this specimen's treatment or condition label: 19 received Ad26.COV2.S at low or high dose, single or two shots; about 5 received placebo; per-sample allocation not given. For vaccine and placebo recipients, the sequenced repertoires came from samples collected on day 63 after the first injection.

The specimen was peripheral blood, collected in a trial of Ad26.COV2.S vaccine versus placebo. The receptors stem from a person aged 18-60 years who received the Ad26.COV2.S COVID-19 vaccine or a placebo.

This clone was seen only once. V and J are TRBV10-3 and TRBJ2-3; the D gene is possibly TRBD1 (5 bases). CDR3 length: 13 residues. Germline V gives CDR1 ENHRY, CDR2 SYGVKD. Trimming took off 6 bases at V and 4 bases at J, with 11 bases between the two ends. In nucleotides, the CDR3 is TGTGCCATCAGGACAGATAACGCAGATACGCAGTATTTT. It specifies CAIRTDNADTQYF.

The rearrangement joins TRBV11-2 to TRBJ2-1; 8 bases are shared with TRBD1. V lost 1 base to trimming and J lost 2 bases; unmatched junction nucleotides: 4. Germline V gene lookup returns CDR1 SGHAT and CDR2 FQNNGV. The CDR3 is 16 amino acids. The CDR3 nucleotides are TGTGCCAGCAGCTTAGCCGGGACAGGCACCTACAATGAGCAGTTCTTC. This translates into CASSLAGTGTYNEQFF. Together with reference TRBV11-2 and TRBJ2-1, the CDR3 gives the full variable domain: EAGVAQSPRYKIIEKRQSVAFWCNPISGHATLYWYQQILGQGPKLLIQFQNNGVVDDSQLPKDRFSAERLKGVDSTLKIQPAKLEDSAVYLCASSLAGTGTYNEQFFGPGTRLTVL.

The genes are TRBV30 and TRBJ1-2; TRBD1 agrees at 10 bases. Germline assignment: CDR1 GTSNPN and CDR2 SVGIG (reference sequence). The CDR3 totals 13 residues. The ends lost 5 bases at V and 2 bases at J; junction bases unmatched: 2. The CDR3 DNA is TGTGCCTGGTGGACAGGGGGGAACTATGGCTACACCTTC. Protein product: CAWWTGGNYGYTF.

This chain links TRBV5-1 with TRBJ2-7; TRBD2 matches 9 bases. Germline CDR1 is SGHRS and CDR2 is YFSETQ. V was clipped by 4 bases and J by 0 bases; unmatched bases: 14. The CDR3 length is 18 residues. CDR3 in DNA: TGCGCCAGCAGCCCTGGTGTTAGCGGGAGTCCCCACTCCTACGAGCAGTACTTC. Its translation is CASSPGVSGSPHSYEQYF.

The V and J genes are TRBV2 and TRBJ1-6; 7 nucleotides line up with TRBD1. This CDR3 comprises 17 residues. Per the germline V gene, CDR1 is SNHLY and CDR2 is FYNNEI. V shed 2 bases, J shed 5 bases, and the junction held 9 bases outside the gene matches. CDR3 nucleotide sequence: TGTGCCAGCAGTGAATCAAAAGGGACAGAGCATAATTCACCCCTCCACTTT. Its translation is CASSESKGTEHNSPLHF.

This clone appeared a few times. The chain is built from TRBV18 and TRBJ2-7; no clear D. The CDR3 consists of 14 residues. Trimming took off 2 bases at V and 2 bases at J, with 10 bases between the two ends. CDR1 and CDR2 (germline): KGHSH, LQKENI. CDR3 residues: CASSPENSPYEQYF. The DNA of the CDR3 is TGTGCCAGCTCACCAGAAAATAGTCCCTACGAGCAGTACTTC.

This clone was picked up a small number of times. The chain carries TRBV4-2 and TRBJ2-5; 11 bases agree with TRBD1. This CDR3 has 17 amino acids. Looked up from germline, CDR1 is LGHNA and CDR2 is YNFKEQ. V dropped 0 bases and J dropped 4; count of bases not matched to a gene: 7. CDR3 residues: CASSQEGTGGDLETQYF. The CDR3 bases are TGTGCCAGCAGCCAAGAGGGGACAGGGGGTGATCTAGAGACCCAGTACTTC.

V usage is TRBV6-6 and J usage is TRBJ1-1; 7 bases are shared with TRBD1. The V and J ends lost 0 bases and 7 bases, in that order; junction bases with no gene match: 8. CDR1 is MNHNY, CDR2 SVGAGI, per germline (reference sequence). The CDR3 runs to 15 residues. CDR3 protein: CASSYSRTGNFEAFF. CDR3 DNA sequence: TGTGCCAGCAGTTACTCGCGGACAGGAAATTTTGAAGCTTTCTTT.

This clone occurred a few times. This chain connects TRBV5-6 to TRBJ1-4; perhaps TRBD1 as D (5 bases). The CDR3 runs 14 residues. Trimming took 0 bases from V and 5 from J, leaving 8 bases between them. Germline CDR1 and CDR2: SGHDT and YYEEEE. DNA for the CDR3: TGTGCCAGCAGCTTGGGACAGTTAAATGAAAAACTGTTTTTT. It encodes CASSLGQLNEKLFF.

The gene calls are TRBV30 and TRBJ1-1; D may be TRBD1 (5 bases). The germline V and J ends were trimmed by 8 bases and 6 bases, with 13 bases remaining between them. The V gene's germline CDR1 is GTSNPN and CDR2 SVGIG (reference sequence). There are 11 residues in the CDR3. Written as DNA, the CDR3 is TGTGCCGCGGGGGATGACCCTGAAGCTTTCTTT. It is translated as CAAGDDPEAFF.

The CDR3 protein is CASSLKSGTARETQYF. As DNA, the CDR3 is TGTGCCAGCAGCTTAAAATCTGGGACCGCGAGGGAGACCCAGTACTTC. This rearrangement joins TRBV11-2 to TRBJ2-5, with D tentatively TRBD1 or TRBD2 (5 bases each). Germline CDR1 is SGHAT and CDR2 is FQNNGV. With 2 bases removed from V and 5 bases from J, the gap between germline ends came to 18 bases. The CDR3 loop spans 16 amino acids.

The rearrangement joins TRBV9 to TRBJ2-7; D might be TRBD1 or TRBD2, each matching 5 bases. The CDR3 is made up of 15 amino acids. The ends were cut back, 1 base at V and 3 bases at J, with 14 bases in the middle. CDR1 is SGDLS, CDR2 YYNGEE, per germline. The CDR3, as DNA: TGTGCCAGCAGCGTATACCCGGGACGAAACTACGAGCAGTACTTC. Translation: CASSVYPGRNYEQYF.

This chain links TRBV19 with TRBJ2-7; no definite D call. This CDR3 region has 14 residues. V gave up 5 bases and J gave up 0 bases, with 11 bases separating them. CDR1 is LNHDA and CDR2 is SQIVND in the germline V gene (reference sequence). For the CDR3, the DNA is TGTGCCAGTAGTGGTCGGCTCAACTCCTACGAGCAGTACTTC. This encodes CASSGRLNSYEQYF.